The rows below give T cell receptor beta chains drawn from one sample of a study of T cells in Graves' hyperthyroidism and ophthalmopathy. TCRdb itself ran the multiplex PCR reads through MiXCR, one entry per CDR3 protein. The data show under 450,000 distinct CDR3 sequences, 15% to 19% seen once. The sample consisted of blood. These receptor sequences come from a woman aged 18-29 years with Graves' hyperthyroidism. CDR3s include the opening cysteine and the closing phenylalanine or tryptophan. D genes are given only for firm matches. The size entry is marked missing in some rows and otherwise reads once, few, many or a size class.

J gene,clone size,V gene,D gene,CDR3 DNA,CDR3 protein
TRBJ2-3,many,TRBV7-9,NA,TGTGCCAGCAGCTTCCAGAGGGGTCCAGATACGCAGTATTTT,CASSFQRGPDTQYF
TRBJ1-4,many,TRBV29-1,NA,TGCAGCGCCGGGGGGCTCAACGAAAAACTGTTTTTT,CSAGGLNEKLFF
TRBJ2-2,NA,TRBV24-1,TRBD2,TGTGCCACCAGTTCTCAGGGACTAGCGGGCCCCACCGGGGAGCTGTTTTTT,CATSSQGLAGPTGELFF
TRBJ2-1,NA,TRBV25-1,NA,TGTGCCAGCATTAATCTCGGGGCCGACAATGAGCAGTTCTTC,CASINLGADNEQFF
TRBJ1-2,many,TRBV27,NA,TGTGCCAGCAGTTTATCGTCGGTTGAGGGCTACACCTTC,CASSLSSVEGYTF
TRBJ1-2,NA,TRBV6-2/TRBV6-3,NA,TGTGCCAGCAGTTATTCACCGCTTAACAGGGATGGCTACACCTTC,CASSYSPLNRDGYTF
TRBJ2-7,many,TRBV7-8,NA,TGTGCCAGCAGCTTAGTGGGGCCTGAGGTACAGCAGTACTTC,CASSLVGPEVQQYF
TRBJ1-5,many,TRBV27,NA,TGTGCCAGCAGTTTCAATAATCAGCCCCAGCATTTT,CASSFNNQPQHF
TRBJ2-7,NA,TRBV6-5,TRBD2,TGTGCCAGCAGTTGCTTGGCGGGAGCGATCTACGAGCAGTACTTC,CASSCLAGAIYEQYF
TRBJ2-7,many,TRBV11-2,NA,TGTGCCAGCAGCTTAGATACAGGGCCCTACGAGCAGTACTTC,CASSLDTGPYEQYF
TRBJ2-7,few,TRBV14,NA,TGTGCCAGCAGCCAAAGATCCCAGGAATGGTACGAGCAGTACTTC,CASSQRSQEWYEQYF
TRBJ2-7,many,TRBV28,TRBD2,TGTGCCAGCGAGAGCGGGAGAGAGGGCTACGAGCAGTACTTC,CASESGREGYEQYF
TRBJ1-5,many,TRBV3-1,NA,TGTGCCAGCAGCCAAAAGGGCGGCAGTGCGGTGCCCCAGCATTTT,CASSQKGGSAVPQHF
TRBJ2-7,many,TRBV5-1,NA,TGCGCCAGCAGCCCGCGATGGGGTATGGACGAGCAGTACTTC,CASSPRWGMDEQYF
TRBJ1-6,NA,TRBV9,NA,TGTGCCAGCAGCGTAGCGCCCTCGAATTCACCCCTCCACTTT,CASSVAPSNSPLHF
TRBJ2-5,few,TRBV6-5,NA,TGTGCCAGCAGTTACAGGTTCGAGACCCAGTACTTC,CASSYRFETQYF
TRBJ1-1,few,TRBV6-2/TRBV6-3,NA,TGTGCCAGCAGTTACGTACAGGGAGTCGGGGACACTGAAGCTTTCTTT,CASSYVQGVGDTEAFF
TRBJ1-2,NA,TRBV2,NA,TGTGCCAGCAGTCTAGCGGGGACGGACGATGGCTACACCTTC,CASSLAGTDDGYTF
TRBJ2-1,many,TRBV5-1,NA,TGCGCCAGCAGCTTAAGCAGGGGCCTTCGCTCCTACAATGAGCAGTTCTTC,CASSLSRGLRSYNEQFF
TRBJ2-7,many,TRBV28,TRBD2,TGTGCCAGCAGCCTGGGGACTAGCGGACCGTACGAGCAGTACTTC,CASSLGTSGPYEQYF
TRBJ1-4,NA,TRBV27,TRBD1,TGTGCCAGCAGTCCATACACAGGGGTCGATGAAAAACTGTTTTTT,CASSPYTGVDEKLFF
TRBJ1-2,many,TRBV18,TRBD1,TGTGCCAGCTCGCCGGGACAGTCCTATGGCTACACCTTC,CASSPGQSYGYTF
TRBJ2-3,few,TRBV10-3,TRBD1,TGTGCCATCAGTGAGTCGTTGGGACAGGGCCCCACAGATACGCAGTATTTT,CAISESLGQGPTDTQYF
TRBJ2-7,many,TRBV29-1,TRBD2,TGCAGCGTTGGGGAGCGGGAGAACTACGAGCAGTACTTC,CSVGERENYEQYF
TRBJ2-1,many,TRBV20-1,TRBD2,TGCAGTCCCGGACTAGCGGGATCCTATGAGCAGTTCTTC,CSPGLAGSYEQFF
TRBJ1-4,many,TRBV28,TRBD1,TGTGCCAGTCGGACAGGTCTTCTGGAACTGTTTTTT,CASRTGLLELFF
TRBJ2-5,many,TRBV6-1,TRBD2,TGTGCCAGCAGAGCCGGACTAGCGGGGGATAAGACCCAGTACTTC,CASRAGLAGDKTQYF
TRBJ2-7,many,TRBV28,NA,TGTGCCAGCAGTTTCCCTGGGCAGGGAACCTACGAGCAGTACTTC,CASSFPGQGTYEQYF
TRBJ2-3,NA,TRBV29-1,NA,TGCAGCGTTGTGTCACAATCTAGCACAGATACGCAGTATTTT,CSVVSQSSTDTQYF
TRBJ2-7,NA,TRBV9,TRBD2,TGTGCCAGCAGCGTAGGTCCTAGCGGGGGAACTTACGAGCAGTACTTC,CASSVGPSGGTYEQYF
TRBJ1-2,many,TRBV28,NA,TGTGCCAGCAGTTTTCGGGTGGGCTATGGCTACACCTTC,CASSFRVGYGYTF
TRBJ1-1,NA,TRBV3-1,NA,TGTGCCAGCAGCCGAAAGACAGCGAACACTGAAGCTTTCTTT,CASSRKTANTEAFF
TRBJ2-2,many,TRBV12-3/TRBV12-4,NA,TGTGCCAGCAGTTTGGGTCTCCCAATTAAGGGGGAGCTGTTTTTT,CASSLGLPIKGELFF
TRBJ2-3,many,TRBV20-1,TRBD2,TGCAGTGCTAGGAACCCGGGACTACCTAGCACAGATACGCAGTATTTT,CSARNPGLPSTDTQYF
TRBJ2-1,few,TRBV4-1,NA,TGCGCCAGCAGCCGCCTCCTACCGGTGGAGCAGTTCTTC,CASSRLLPVEQFF
TRBJ2-7,few,TRBV7-9,TRBD1,TGTGCCAGCAGCTATACAGGGGGCTCGACCTACGAGCAGTACTTC,CASSYTGGSTYEQYF
TRBJ2-1,many,TRBV12-3/TRBV12-4,TRBD1,TGTGCCAGCAGCCTCAACAGGGGGGCTGAGCAGTTCTTC,CASSLNRGAEQFF
TRBJ2-5,NA,TRBV10-3,NA,TGTGCCATCAGTGAGGGGGGGTTGGAGACCCAGTACTTC,CAISEGGLETQYF
TRBJ1-1,few,TRBV6-2/TRBV6-3,NA,TGTGCCAGCAGTTACGCGGGATTGAACACTGAAGCTTTCTTT,CASSYAGLNTEAFF
TRBJ1-5,many,TRBV18,TRBD1,TGTGCCAGCTCACCTACAGGGGCGTTAGATCAGCCCCAGCATTTT,CASSPTGALDQPQHF
TRBJ2-7,many,TRBV20-1,NA,TGCAGTGCTAGAGATTATAGTACCACCTACGAGCAGTACTTC,CSARDYSTTYEQYF
TRBJ2-2,many,TRBV11-2,TRBD1,TGTGCCAGCAGCTCCTCCCCTCCGGGGACAGGGTCGGCCGGGGAGCTGTTTTTT,CASSSSPPGTGSAGELFF
TRBJ2-7,few,TRBV5-6,NA,TGTGCCAGCAGCTTGGGAGAGGAACCTTTCTACGAGCAGTACTTC,CASSLGEEPFYEQYF
TRBJ1-2,NA,TRBV6-5,NA,TGTGCCAGCAGTTACTCGCCCCTTTGGCAGGGAGGGGATGGCTACACCTTC,CASSYSPLWQGGDGYTF
TRBJ1-2,many,TRBV11-2,NA,TGTGCCAGCAGCTTGGACGGCATCTATGGCTACACCTTC,CASSLDGIYGYTF
TRBJ2-1,NA,TRBV29-1,NA,TGCAGCCTTTATTCTCCAGGGTTACCCTACAATGAGCAGTTCTTC,CSLYSPGLPYNEQFF
TRBJ1-5,NA,TRBV28,TRBD1,TGTGCCAGCAGTTCGTGGACCGGGACAGGGGGCAATCAGCCCCAGCATTTT,CASSSWTGTGGNQPQHF
TRBJ2-1,many,TRBV3-1,NA,TGTGCCAGCACCACAGAGTCTTACAATGAGCAGTTCTTC,CASTTESYNEQFF
TRBJ2-1,few,TRBV14,NA,TGTGCCAGCAGCCACCGCGGAGGGGTCTTATACAATGAGCAGTTCTTC,CASSHRGGVLYNEQFF
TRBJ1-5,many,TRBV7-8,TRBD1,TGTGCCAGCAGCCAAAAAACCGGGACAGCGAATCAGCCCCAGCATTTT,CASSQKTGTANQPQHF
TRBJ2-5,NA,TRBV5-1,NA,TGCGCCAGCAGGTACACGGATGGGGAGACCCAGTACTTC,CASRYTDGETQYF
TRBJ1-6,many,TRBV11-2,NA,TGTGCCAGCAGCTTGAGGGAAATAGGGAATTCACCCCTCCACTTT,CASSLREIGNSPLHF
TRBJ1-4,few,TRBV6-1,TRBD1,TGTGCCAGCAGTTCGTTCAGGGGGTTGAGTGAAAAACTGTTTTTT,CASSSFRGLSEKLFF
TRBJ1-1,NA,TRBV19,NA,TGTGCCAGTAGTATGGGACTTGGTGGGACTGAAGCTTTCTTT,CASSMGLGGTEAFF